This T cell receptor (beta chain) is drawn from a study of neurological immune-mediated disorders. The table lists this clonotype with many counts. The target antigen is unknown. The CDR3 sequence is 14 residues long. The germline V gene encodes CDR1 SGHRS and CDR2 YFSETQ. V was pared by 4 bases and J by 4 bases, with 14 bases between. Every sequencing run returned over 190 million TCR-beta sequences, which were derived from 15-18 subjects. TCRdb ran MiXCR on the 5' RACE reads and lists one entry per CDR3 protein. The sample records tens of thousands of distinct CDR3 sequences, 16% being singletons. Sample time point: technical triplicate 3. The study's findings and limits: Multiple sclerosis, the disease with the least TCR clonal expansion, fell below healthy controls, whereas HTLV-1-associated myelopathy showed the most. None of the CDR3 amino acid sequences of expanded clones recurred across subjects, suggesting private repertoires in all groups.

This sequence was found in a female donor with HTLV-1-associated myelopathy (HAM/TSP). Sample: CD4+ T cells from blood. The chain is built from TRBV5-1 and TRBJ2-5; D might be TRBD1 or TRBD2, each matching 6 bases. In DNA, the CDR3 is TGCGCCAGCAGCGTGGAGGGGGGTGGAGAGACCCAGTACTTC. The encoded protein is CASSVEGGGETQYF.